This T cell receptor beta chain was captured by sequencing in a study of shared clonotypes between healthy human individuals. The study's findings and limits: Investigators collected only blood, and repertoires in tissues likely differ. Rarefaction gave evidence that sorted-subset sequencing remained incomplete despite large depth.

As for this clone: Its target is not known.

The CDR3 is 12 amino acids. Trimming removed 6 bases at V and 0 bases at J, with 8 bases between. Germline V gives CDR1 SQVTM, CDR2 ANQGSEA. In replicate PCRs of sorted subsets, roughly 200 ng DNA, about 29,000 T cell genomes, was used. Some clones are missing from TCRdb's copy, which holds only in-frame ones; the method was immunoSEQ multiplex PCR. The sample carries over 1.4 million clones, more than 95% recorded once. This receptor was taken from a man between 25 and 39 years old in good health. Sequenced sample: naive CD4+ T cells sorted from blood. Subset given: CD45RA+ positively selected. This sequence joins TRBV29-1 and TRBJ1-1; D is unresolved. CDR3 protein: CSVTFMNTEAFF. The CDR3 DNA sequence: TGCAGCGTAACTTTCATGAACACTGAAGCTTTCTTT.